Listed below are T cell receptor beta chains from one sample, sequenced in a study of T cell changes during pregnancy in multiple sclerosis. Profiled with immunoSEQ multiplex PCR; TCRdb holds only in-frame clones, not every one. The sample contains about 48,000 clones, about 90% of which appear only once. This sample comprised CD4+ T cells from peripheral blood mononuclear cells, obtained in the second trimester of pregnancy. These receptors all come from a female donor with multiple sclerosis, enrolled in a pregnancy study. The CDR3 runs from the conserved cysteine through the conserved F or W. D genes are given only for firm matches. Clone size is not always given. Where it is, it says once, few, many or a class for expanded clones.

v_call	d_call	clone_size	j_call	cdr3_aa	cdr3_nt
TRBV6-1	TRBD1	.	TRBJ2-7	CASRAGTGIQYEQYF	TGTGCCAGCAGAGCCGGGACAGGGATCCAATACGAGCAGTACTTC
TRBV5-1	TRBD1	.	TRBJ2-1	CASSGGTGVRPYNEQFF	TGCGCCAGCAGCGGGGGTACAGGGGTTCGGCCTTACAATGAGCAGTTCTTC
TRBV9	.	.	TRBJ1-1	CASSVAGQHTEAFF	TGTGCCAGCAGCGTAGCGGGACAACACACTGAAGCTTTCTTT
TRBV7-2	TRBD1	.	TRBJ2-7	CASSIFGTGSEQYF	TGTGCCAGCAGCATTTTCGGGACAGGGAGCGAGCAGTACTTC
TRBV7-9	.	.	TRBJ2-3	CASSLAGLDTQYF	TGTGCCAGCAGCTTAGCGGGGCTAGATACGCAGTATTTT
TRBV5-6	.	.	TRBJ1-2	CASTGGQIGGYTF	TGTGCCAGCACCGGAGGCCAAATAGGTGGCTACACCTTC
TRBV18	TRBD1	.	TRBJ2-7	CASSPPGQGSEQYF	TGTGCCAGCTCACCACCGGGACAGGGCTCCGAGCAGTACTTC
TRBV28	.	.	TRBJ2-1	CASSPRDEQFF	TGTGCCAGCAGTCCACGGGATGAGCAGTTCTTC
TRBV7-7	.	.	TRBJ2-3	CASSAGGQRKTDTQYF	TGTGCCAGCAGCGCGGGGGGACAGAGAAAAACAGATACGCAGTATTTT
TRBV5-1	.	.	TRBJ1-1	CASSILQGANTEAFF	TGCGCCAGCAGCATACTACAAGGAGCGAACACTGAAGCTTTCTTT
TRBV5-1	.	.	TRBJ1-2	CASSLEAYGYTF	TGCGCCAGCAGCTTGGAAGCCTATGGCTACACCTTC
TRBV5-1	TRBD1	.	TRBJ1-3	CASSSGQGDLSGNTIYF	TGCGCCAGCAGCTCGGGACAGGGGGATCTCTCTGGAAACACCATATATTTT
TRBV28	.	.	TRBJ1-2	CASTPPLGRVGYTF	TGTGCCAGCACCCCCCCCCTTGGGAGGGTTGGCTACACCTTC
TRBV25-1	.	few	TRBJ1-1	CASSHPGSFEAFF	TGTGCCAGCAGTCATCCGGGTTCTTTTGAAGCTTTCTTT
TRBV7-9	TRBD2	.	TRBJ2-2	CASSSLAGGITGELFF	TGTGCCAGCAGCTCCCTCGCGGGAGGTATCACCGGGGAGCTGTTTTTT
TRBV11-3	.	.	TRBJ2-1	CASITLRREGYNEQFF	TGTGCCAGCATTACCCTTCGGAGGGAAGGATATAATGAGCAGTTCTTC
TRBV9	.	.	TRBJ2-1	CASSQVTGFNEQFF	TGTGCCAGCAGCCAAGTAACAGGGTTCAATGAGCAGTTCTTC
TRBV18	.	.	TRBJ2-7	CASSLAGFSYEQYF	TGTGCCAGCTCATTAGCAGGGTTCTCCTACGAGCAGTACTTC
TRBV30	TRBD2	.	TRBJ2-7	CAWSVKWRGTTVSYEQYF	TGTGCCTGGAGTGTCAAGTGGCGGGGGACTACGGTCTCCTACGAGCAGTACTTC
TRBV30	TRBD2	.	TRBJ2-1	CAWGDSGRGYNEQFF	TGTGCCTGGGGGGATAGCGGGAGGGGGTACAATGAGCAGTTCTTC
TRBV30	.	.	TRBJ1-4	CAGWAGGDEKLFF	TGTGCCGGATGGGCCGGGGGAGACGAAAAACTGTTTTTT
TRBV10-1	.	.	TRBJ2-5	CASSDGSQETQYF	TGCGCCAGCAGTGACGGGAGCCAAGAGACCCAGTACTTC
TRBV11-3	TRBD1	once	TRBJ2-5	CASSSRQGAKETQYF	TGTGCCAGCAGCTCACGACAGGGGGCGAAAGAGACCCAGTACTTC
TRBV10-3	TRBD1	.	TRBJ2-1	CAYARGQAWNEQFF	TGTGCTTACGCGCGAGGACAGGCCTGGAATGAGCAGTTCTTC
TRBV30	.	.	TRBJ2-3	CAWGEITQYF	TGTGCCTGGGGGGAGATAACGCAGTATTTT
TRBV6-5	TRBD1	.	TRBJ1-3	CASSYGTEGLRNTIYF	TGTGCCAGCAGTTACGGGACAGAAGGGCTAAGAAACACCATATATTTT
TRBV9	.	.	TRBJ2-7	CASSPRRGADEQYF	TGTGCCAGCAGCCCCCGTCGGGGGGCCGACGAGCAGTACTTC
TRBV27	TRBD1	once	TRBJ2-2	CASSFTGGPTGELFF	TGTGCCAGCAGTTTCACAGGGGGCCCCACCGGGGAGCTGTTTTTT
TRBV28	.	.	TRBJ1-3	CASSVQGLTTGNTIYF	TGTGCCAGCAGTGTACAGGGTTTAACCACTGGAAACACCATATATTTT
TRBV7-3	TRBD2	few	TRBJ2-1	CASSLTPSGTNEQFF	TGTGCCAGCAGCTTAACGCCTAGCGGGACCAATGAGCAGTTCTTC
TRBV27	.	.	TRBJ1-5	CASRFAGVGNQPQHF	TGTGCCAGCAGATTCGCCGGGGTCGGCAATCAGCCCCAGCATTTT